The 27 T cell receptor beta chains presented below share a single source sample, sequenced in a study of T cell responses to AZD1222 COVID-19 vaccine. Profiling relied on immunoSEQ multiplex PCR, and the TCRdb table lists in-frame clones only, not all of them. The sample includes approximately 100,000 clones, about 85% of them seen just once. Source: peripheral blood, taken 28 days after the second AZD1222 dose. The receptor source for this set is an adult who received the AZD1222 COVID-19 vaccine.

The count of this clone is one. V is TRBV3-1 (or the pseudogene TRBV3-2) and J is TRBJ2-3; D ambiguous. V lost 4 bases and J 6 bases, leaving 8 bases between the germline ends. This CDR3 is 12 amino acids long. Looked up from germline, CDR1 is LGHDT and CDR2 is YNNKEL (reference sequence). The DNA of the CDR3 is TGTGCCAGCAGCCCTACGGTTGATACGCAGTATTTT. This gives the protein CASSPTVDTQYF.

The chain couples TRBV3-1 (or the pseudogene TRBV3-2) to TRBJ1-6; D not resolved. The CDR3 is 16 residues long. The V gene's germline CDR1 is LGHDT and CDR2 YNNKEL (reference sequence). Trimming left V 0 bases short and J 7 bases short, with 13 bases between. CDR3 residues: CASSQEEGRGNSPLHF. CDR3 DNA: TGTGCCAGCAGCCAAGAAGAAGGGAGAGGGAATTCACCCCTCCACTTT.

The sample holds one count of this clone. This sequence joins TRBV7-9 and TRBJ2-1, with D unresolved. Germline-derived CDR1 and CDR2 are SEHNR and FQNEAQ (reference sequence). The CDR3 runs to 14 residues. Trimming stripped 0 bases from V and 9 bases from J, with 12 bases between. The CDR3 DNA follows: TGTGCCAGCAGCTTAGCGTCCAACCCGGGTGAGCAGTTCTTC. It codes for CASSLASNPGEQFF.

This chain joins TRBV7-9 and TRBJ2-2; either TRBD1 or TRBD2 may fit D (5 bases each). The CDR3 length is 15 residues. Per the germline V gene, CDR1 is SEHNR and CDR2 is FQNEAQ (reference sequence). CDR3 region: CAYARGSANTGELFF. In nucleotides, the CDR3 is TGTGCTTATGCTCGGGGCTCCGCGAACACCGGGGAGCTGTTTTTT.

The genes are TRBV7-6 and TRBJ1-3; 7 bases match TRBD1. Germline assignment: CDR1 SGHVS and CDR2 FNYEAQ. The CDR3 contains 15 residues. Unmatched junction bases numbered 6, after V lost 5 bases and J lost 2 bases. CDR3 sequence: CASSAGTVAGNTIYF. DNA for the CDR3: TGTGCCAGCAGCGCTGGGACAGTGGCTGGAAACACCATATATTTT.

The DNA of the CDR3 is TGCGCCAGCAGAGAAGGTATGAAAGGCGAGCAGTACTTC. Translating it yields CASREGMKGEQYF. The chain employs TRBV10-2 and TRBJ2-7, with D unclear. The V gene's germline CDR1 is WSHSY and CDR2 SAAADI. Trimming took 6 bases from V and 6 from J, leaving 15 bases between them. The CDR3 is 13 residues long.

For this clone: Additional DNA sequences in this sample encode the identical CDR3. The CDR3 DNA reads TGCGCCAGCAGCCAAGAAATTGAGAACACTGAAGCTTTCTTT. Its protein product is CASSQEIENTEAFF. The chain couples TRBV4-1 to TRBJ1-1, with D unclear. The CDR3 sequence is 14 residues long. Germline CDR1 and CDR2: MGHRA and YSYEKL. Trimming shortened V by 0 bases and J by 1 base, and 6 bases separated the two germline ends.

The chain couples TRBV24-1 to TRBJ1-2; no reliable D call. The CDR3 runs to 13 residues. Looked up from germline, CDR1 is KGHDR and CDR2 is SFDVKD. V dropped 3 bases and J dropped 8 bases, with 12 bases sitting between them. CDR3 DNA: TGTGCCACCAGTGATGTACCCGCCGGAGGCTACACCTTC. Protein sequence: CATSDVPAGGYTF.

The chain recombines TRBV27 with TRBJ2-1; D perhaps matches TRBD2 (6 bases). Germline assignment: CDR1 MNHEY and CDR2 SMNVEV (reference sequence). This CDR3 has 15 amino acids. The V and J ends lost 6 bases and 0 bases respectively, with 12 bases between them. The CDR3 nucleotides read TGTGCCAGCAGCGACAGCGGGTCCTCCTACAATGAGCAGTTCTTC. The encoded protein is CASSDSGSSYNEQFF.

Remarks on this clone: A junction end diverges from the germline sequence, so it may reflect a read error. This CDR3 is CASSSGRDRVGF. The CDR3 coding sequence is TGTGCCAGCAGTTCGGGCCGGGACAGGGTAGGTTTC. This rearrangement joins TRBV28 to TRBJ2-7; 9 bases are a match to TRBD1. This CDR3 is built from 12 residues. CDR1 MDHEN and CDR2 SYDVKM come from the germline V gene.

This chain links TRBV9 with TRBJ1-1, with 9 bases lining up with TRBD1. V was clipped by 6 bases and J by 1 base; unmatched bases: 7. Germline loops: CDR1 SGDLS, CDR2 YYNGEE. The CDR3 has 15 residues. CDR3 protein: CASILQGAENTEAFF. CDR3 bases: TGTGCCAGCATCCTACAGGGGGCCGAGAACACTGAAGCTTTCTTT.

The chain employs TRBV29-1 and TRBJ2-7; D possibly uses TRBD1 or TRBD2 (5 bases each). The length of the CDR3 is 14 residues. Between the trimmed V and J ends, which lost 3 bases and 0 bases, there was a span of 12 bases. Germline lookup yields CDR1 SQVTM and CDR2 ANQGSEA. CDR3: CSVETGPYSYEQYF. CDR3 DNA: TGCAGCGTTGAGACGGGACCGTACTCCTACGAGCAGTACTTC.

The chain recombines TRBV5-1 with TRBJ2-5; 10 positions agree with TRBD2. Per the germline V gene, CDR1 is SGHRS and CDR2 is YFSETQ. The CDR3 length is 16 residues. With 4 bases clipped from V and 5 bases from J, the junction kept 11 bases outside the gene matches. The CDR3: CASSELLAGEGETQYF. The CDR3 DNA is TGCGCCAGCAGCGAGTTGCTAGCGGGAGAAGGTGAGACCCAGTACTTC.

This clone was found once. The chain employs TRBV30 and TRBJ2-1; D may match TRBD1 or TRBD2 (5 bases each). Trimming stripped 2 bases from V and 2 bases from J, with 25 bases between. The CDR3 has 19 residues. Germline CDR1 reads GTSNPN; CDR2 reads SVGIG (reference sequence). The CDR3, as DNA: TGTGCCTGGAGTCCTACCGGGACCGATAGAAGGCTAGCCTACAATGAGCAGTTCTTC. Its protein is CAWSPTGTDRRLAYNEQFF.

This sequence joins TRBV18 and TRBJ1-1; maybe TRBD1 (5 bases). Germline CDR1 reads KGHSH; CDR2 reads LQKENI. This CDR3 has 13 residues. V lost 8 bases and J 5 bases, leaving 15 bases between the germline ends. The CDR3 spells CASGRAGRTEAFF. In DNA, the CDR3 is TGTGCCAGCGGCCGGGCAGGGAGAACTGAAGCTTTCTTT.

The chain combines TRBV5-5 with TRBJ2-7, with D perhaps matching TRBD1 (5 bases). V shed 3 bases and J shed 3 bases, with 19 bases lying between them. Per germline, CDR1 SGHKS and CDR2 YYEKEE (reference sequence). The CDR3 length is 16 residues. CDR3 coding DNA: TGTGCCAGCAGCTCAAGGGGCCTTAACACGGACTACGAGCAGTACTTC. As protein: CASSSRGLNTDYEQYF.

V is TRBV5-1 and J is TRBJ2-7, with D uncertain. Trimming removed 1 base from V and 5 bases from J, with 16 bases in between. CDR3 length equals 15 residues. CDR1 and CDR2 (germline): SGHRS, YFSETQ. The CDR3 nucleotides read TGCGCCAGCAGCTTGACGCCAGGCTCGATGCACGAGCAGTACTTC. Translation gives CASSLTPGSMHEQYF. Supplemented by reference TRBV5-1 and TRBJ2-7, the full variable domain reads KAGVTQTPRYLIKTRGQQVTLSCSPISGHRSVSWYQQTPGQGLQFLFEYFSETQRNKGNFPGRFSGRQFSNSRSEMNVSTLELGDSALYLCASSLTPGSMHEQYFGPGTRLTVT.

In DNA form, the CDR3 reads TGTGCCATCAGTGGAAAGCGGGAGGGCCAAGAGACCCAGTACTTC. Translation gives CAISGKREGQETQYF. This chain joins TRBV10-3 and TRBJ2-5, with 10 bases aligning to TRBD2. Germline V CDR1 and CDR2: ENHRY, SYGVKD. V gave up 4 bases and J gave up 1 base; unmatched junction bases: 3. This CDR3 region has 15 residues.

The chain joins TRBV28 to TRBJ2-1; 14 positions match TRBD2. Germline CDR1 reads MDHEN; CDR2 reads SYDVKM. The V and J ends lost 7 bases and 10 bases, in that order; junction bases with no gene match: 12. The CDR3 spans 16 residues. The CDR3 here is CASTTSGRAGTLEQFF. The CDR3 DNA is TGTGCCAGCACGACTAGCGGGAGGGCCGGTACCTTGGAGCAGTTCTTC.

The chain uses TRBV3-1 (or the pseudogene TRBV3-2) and TRBJ2-3; 7 positions agree with TRBD1. The CDR3 sequence is 16 residues long. The germline V gene has CDR1 LGHDT and CDR2 YNNKEL (reference sequence). J gave up 6 bases and V 0 bases, and 9 bases lay outside the gene matches. CDR3 bases: TGTGCCAGCAGCCAAGATAAGGGGGCAAAGGGGGATACGCAGTATTTT. Residues: CASSQDKGAKGDTQYF.

This sequence joins TRBV10-3 and TRBJ1-2, with D unresolved. This CDR3 has 12 residues. The germline gives CDR1 ENHRY, CDR2 SYGVKD. Trimming left V 6 bases short and J 3 bases short, with 8 bases between. The DNA for the CDR3 is TGTGCCATCAGGACCGTCGACTATGGCTACACCTTC. Residues: CAIRTVDYGYTF.

The J gene is TRBJ2-1, the V gene TRBV6-4; D is unclear. This CDR3 has 16 amino acids. Germline assignment: CDR1 MRHNA and CDR2 SNTAGT. Between the trimmed V and J ends, which lost 2 bases and 3 bases, there was a span of 14 bases. The CDR3 DNA reads as TGTGCCAGCAGTGACAATCCAACAGTGGACTACAATGAGCAGTTCTTC. It is translated as CASSDNPTVDYNEQFF.

This chain links TRBV7-6 with TRBJ1-3; possibly TRBD1 for D (6 bases). Trimming shortened V by 5 bases and J by 1 base, and 15 bases separated the two germline ends. The V gene's germline CDR1 is SGHVS and CDR2 FNYEAQ. There are 16 residues in the CDR3. The CDR3 spells CASSLRTDLSGNTIYF. The CDR3 DNA reads TGTGCCAGCAGCCTCCGGACAGATTTATCTGGAAACACCATATATTTT. The whole variable domain, remainder taken from reference TRBV7-6 and TRBJ1-3, is GAGVSQSPRYKVTKRGQDVALRCDPISGHVSLYWYRQALGQGPEFLTYFNYEAQQDKSGLPNDRFSAERPEGSISTLTIQRTEQRDSAMYRCASSLRTDLSGNTIYFGEGSWLTVV.

This chain links TRBV7-2 with TRBJ1-2; D is ambiguous. V lost 1 base and J 9 bases, leaving 18 bases between the germline ends. Germline V gene lookup returns CDR1 SGHTA and CDR2 FQGNSA. CDR3 size: 15 residues. CDR3: CASSLDGLGSKSYTF. For the CDR3, the DNA is TGTGCCAGCAGCTTAGACGGGCTTGGGAGTAAGAGCTACACCTTC.

The chain recombines TRBV10-3 with TRBJ1-1, with D perhaps matching TRBD1 (6 bases). Trimming removed 6 bases from V and 1 base from J, with 15 bases in between. The CDR3 has 15 amino acids. Germline lookup yields CDR1 ENHRY and CDR2 SYGVKD. The CDR3: CAIRGALSENTEAFF. Written as DNA, the CDR3 is TGTGCCATCAGGGGGGCTTTGTCGGAGAACACTGAAGCTTTCTTT.

This chain uses TRBV28 with TRBJ2-7; 8 bases align to TRBD1. CDR3 length: 15 amino acids. CDR1 is MDHEN and CDR2 is SYDVKM in the germline V gene. With 5 bases clipped from V and 0 bases from J, the junction kept 6 bases outside the gene matches. CDR3 DNA sequence: TGTGCCAGCAGTCTAAATACAGGGGGCTCCTACGAGCAGTACTTC. This translates into CASSLNTGGSYEQYF.

The V call is TRBV28, the J call TRBJ1-5; D not certain. V lost 3 bases to trimming and J lost 3 bases, with 3 bases between them. CDR3 size: 12 residues. The V gene's germline CDR1 is MDHEN and CDR2 SYDVKM. The CDR3 DNA reads as TGTGCCAGCAGTTTGTTCAATCAGCCCCAGCATTTT. This translates into CASSLFNQPQHF.